This entry lists 17 T cell receptor beta chains sequenced from one sample in a study of shared clonotypes between healthy human individuals. The assay was immunoSEQ multiplex PCR, and TCRdb's table has in-frame clones only and misses some. The table lists approximately 2.1 million clones, 93% of them singletons. Sequences were obtained from naive CD4+ T cells from PBMCs. The subset denotes: CD45RA+ positively selected. These receptors all stem from a man aged 18 to 29 in good health. Some clones in this sample may be carry-over from other donors' samples.

This clone showed up just once. The chain couples TRBV20-1 to TRBJ2-6, with D perhaps matching TRBD1 or TRBD2 (5 bases each). The CDR3 is made up of 10 amino acids. Trimming cost V 6 bases and J 11 bases, with 8 bases left between them. Looked up from germline, CDR1 is DFQATT and CDR2 is SNEGSKA (reference sequence). CDR3 amino acids: CSAGDDVLTF. Here the CDR3 DNA reads TGCAGTGCGGGGGACGACGTCCTGACTTTC.

The DNA for the CDR3 is TGCGCCAGCAGCGTACAGGGACAAGAGACCCAGTACTTC. It encodes CASSVQGQETQYF. The rearrangement links TRBV5-1 to TRBJ2-5, with a possible D match to TRBD1 (6 bases). The V end was cut by 4 bases, the J end by 2 bases, with 9 bases between. The CDR3 sequence is 13 residues long. Germline V gene lookup returns CDR1 SGHRS and CDR2 YFSETQ.

V usage is TRBV6-1 and J usage is TRBJ1-4, with 8 bases fitting TRBD1. Germline V CDR1 and CDR2: MNHNS, SASEGT. The CDR3 contains 15 residues. V lost 2 bases and J lost 8; bases outside the gene matches: 7. CDR3 coding DNA: TGTGCCAGCAGTGAATCCGGCAGGGGGCGGGAAAAACTGTTTTTT. It yields the protein CASSESGRGREKLFF.

V is TRBV18 and J is TRBJ2-1; possibly TRBD1 or TRBD2 for D (7 bases each). CDR1 is KGHSH and CDR2 is LQKENI in the germline V gene. V was pared by 6 bases and J by 1 base, with 19 bases between. The CDR3 totals 17 residues. The CDR3 bases are TGTGCCAGCTCTCACGAAGGGGGCGGGAGTTCCTACAATGAGCAGTTCTTC. It yields the protein CASSHEGGGSSYNEQFF.

The chain recombines TRBV6-4 with TRBJ2-7, with no clear D. Germline V gene sequence: CDR1 MRHNA, CDR2 SNTAGT. The CDR3 runs to 14 residues. V was pared by 6 bases and J by 4 bases, with 16 bases between. The CDR3 DNA sequence: TGTGCCAGCAGCATTCATCACCATGGATACGAGCAGTACTTC. Translated, it gives CASSIHHHGYEQYF.

The chain couples TRBV7-3 to TRBJ2-1; possibly TRBD1 for D (5 bases). V gave up 6 bases and J gave up 5 bases, with 11 bases separating them. The CDR3 is 13 amino acids. Germline V gene lookup returns CDR1 SGHTA and CDR2 FQGTGA. This CDR3 is CASRSDSNNEQFF. CDR3 DNA sequence: TGTGCCAGCAGGAGCGACAGTAACAATGAGCAGTTCTTC.

This clone occurred once. The rearrangement links TRBV7-9 to TRBJ1-1; D call uncertain. This CDR3 comprises 14 residues. Germline V gene lookup returns CDR1 SEHNR and CDR2 FQNEAQ (reference sequence). V lost 3 bases to trimming and J lost 2 bases, with 10 bases between them. The CDR3 loop reads CASSLQEANTEAFF. CDR3 sequence (DNA): TGTGCCAGCAGCTTGCAGGAGGCTAACACTGAAGCTTTCTTT.

The V gene is TRBV19, the J gene TRBJ2-3; the D gene is possibly TRBD2 (5 bases). CDR1 is LNHDA and CDR2 is SQIVND in the germline V gene (reference sequence). The germline V and J ends were trimmed by 0 bases and 2 bases, with 12 bases remaining between them. This CDR3 is built from 16 residues. The CDR3: CASSIDPDSDTDTQYF. The CDR3 DNA is TGTGCCAGTAGTATAGATCCAGATAGCGACACAGATACGCAGTATTTT.

The chain joins TRBV27 to TRBJ2-1; 10 bases agree with TRBD2. The CDR3 has 15 residues. Looked up from germline, CDR1 is MNHEY and CDR2 is SMNVEV (reference sequence). V shed 2 bases, J shed 9 bases, and the junction held 7 bases outside the gene matches. The CDR3 loop reads CASSLRASGRGEQFF. Here the CDR3 DNA reads TGTGCCAGCAGTTTACGGGCTAGCGGGAGAGGTGAGCAGTTCTTC.

This rearrangement joins TRBV5-4 to TRBJ1-6; unclear D gene. Trimming removed 3 bases at V and 10 bases at J, with 14 bases between. The length of the CDR3 is 14 residues. Looked up from germline, CDR1 is SGHNT and CDR2 is YYREEE (reference sequence). The CDR3 is CASSSDATYSPLHF. The CDR3 nucleotides are TGTGCCAGCAGCTCGGACGCCACGTACTCACCCCTCCACTTT. Complete variable domain (other parts from reference TRBV5-4 and TRBJ1-6): ETGVTQSPTHLIKTRGQQVTLRCSSQSGHNTVSWYQQALGQGPQFIFQYYREEENGRGNFPPRFSGLQFPNYSSELNVNALELDDSALYLCASSSDATYSPLHFGNGTRLTVT.

This chain joins TRBV5-1 and TRBJ2-5, with D perhaps matching TRBD2 (5 bases). The J call may be in error: the DNA end matches TRBJ2-7 better. The CDR3 length is 14 residues. Germline CDR1 reads SGHRS; CDR2 reads YFSETQ. The CDR3 is CASSLGGSINEQYF. Here the CDR3 DNA reads TGCGCCAGCAGCTTGGGAGGGAGTATCAACGAGCAGTACTTC.

This clone was picked up a small number of times. The sample has other DNA sequences that encode this CDR3 too. The rearrangement uses TRBV2 and TRBJ1-2; D unresolved. The CDR3 loop spans 12 amino acids. Trimming took off 4 bases at V and 3 bases at J, with 6 bases between the two ends. The germline V gene has CDR1 SNHLY and CDR2 FYNNEI. The CDR3 nucleotides are TGTGCCAGCAGTGTCGGAGACTATGGCTACACCTTC. As protein: CASSVGDYGYTF. Complete variable domain (other parts from reference TRBV2 and TRBJ1-2): EPEVTQTPSHQVTQMGQEVILRCVPISNHLYFYWYRQILGQKVEFLVSFYNNEISEKSEIFDDQFSVERPDGSNFTLKIRSTKLEDSAMYFCASSVGDYGYTFGSGTRLTVV.

Only one count was recorded for this clone. The gene calls are TRBV7-2 and TRBJ1-4; 7 nucleotides align to TRBD1. Germline V gene data show CDR1 as SGHTA and CDR2 as FQGNSA. V was clipped by 5 bases and J by 8 bases; unmatched bases: 5. CDR3 length: 13 residues. The CDR3 region has the DNA TGTGCCAGCAGCCTAGGACAGGAAGAAAAACTGTTTTTT. It specifies CASSLGQEEKLFF.

The chain links TRBV19 to TRBJ1-5; TRBD1 might be the D (6 bases). The germline CDR1 and CDR2 sequences are LNHDA and SQIVND (reference sequence). Trimming removed 8 bases from V and 4 bases from J, with 18 bases in between. CDR3 length: 15 residues. CDR3 sequence reads: CASSQGAGWNQPQHF. Here the CDR3 DNA reads TGTGCCAGTTCACAGGGAGCTGGGTGGAATCAGCCCCAGCATTTT.

The chain combines TRBV6-1 with TRBJ1-2; tentatively, D is TRBD1 (5 bases). The CDR3 runs to 15 residues. Trimming cost V 5 bases and J 2 bases, with 15 bases left between them. Per germline, CDR1 MNHNS and CDR2 SASEGT. CDR3 nucleotides: TGTGCCAGCAGTTCCCGGGACTCAGCCAACTATGGCTACACCTTC. This translates into CASSSRDSANYGYTF.

J is TRBJ2-7 and V is TRBV19; D ambiguous. V dropped 5 bases and J dropped 3 bases, with 5 bases sitting between them. CDR1 and CDR2 (germline): LNHDA, SQIVND (reference sequence). This CDR3 has 11 amino acids. CDR3 loop: CASSGYYEQYF. The CDR3 DNA follows: TGTGCCAGTAGTGGGTACTACGAGCAGTACTTC.

The V gene is TRBV9, the J gene TRBJ2-7; D is uncertain. The V gene's germline CDR1 is SGDLS and CDR2 YYNGEE. The V and J ends lost 4 bases and 1 base respectively, with 15 bases between them. The CDR3 covers 15 residues. The CDR3 loop is CASSPAGSRSYEQYF. CDR3 in DNA: TGTGCCAGCAGCCCCGCCGGTAGCCGATCCTACGAGCAGTACTTC.